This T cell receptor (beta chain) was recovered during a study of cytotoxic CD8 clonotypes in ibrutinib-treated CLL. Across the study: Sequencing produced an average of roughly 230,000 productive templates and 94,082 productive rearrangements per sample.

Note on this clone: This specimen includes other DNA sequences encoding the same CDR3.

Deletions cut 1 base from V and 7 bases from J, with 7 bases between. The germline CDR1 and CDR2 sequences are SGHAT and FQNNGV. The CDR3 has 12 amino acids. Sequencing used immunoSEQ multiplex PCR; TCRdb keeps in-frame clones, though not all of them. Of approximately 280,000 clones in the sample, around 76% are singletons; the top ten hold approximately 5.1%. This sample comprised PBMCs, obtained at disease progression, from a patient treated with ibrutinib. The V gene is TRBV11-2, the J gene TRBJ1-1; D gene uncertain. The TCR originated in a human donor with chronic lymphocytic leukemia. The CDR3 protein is CASSLGRLEAFF. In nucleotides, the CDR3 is TGTGCCAGCAGCTTAGGACGCCTTGAAGCTTTCTTT.